This TCR beta chain was found in a study of T cell repertoires in cytomegalovirus infection. Study-wide context: It was the public TCR beta signatures that indicated both CMV infection and matching HLA type. Study-wide results and caveats: CMV-specific TCR beta clonotypes restricted by HLA-C dominated the ex vivo response.

This CDR3 is 14 amino acids long. Losses at the gene ends were 4 bases for V and 3 bases for J; bases not matched to a gene: 5. CDR1 and CDR2 from the germline V gene are SGHVS and FQNEAQ. TCRdb re-called the reads through MiXCR, storing one row per CDR3 protein. The data contain approximately 170,000 distinct CDR3 sequences, around an eighth of them singletons. This clonotype has at least ten counts. Its cognate antigen is unknown. The source is a human donor in good health (CMV status not recorded). Some clones in this sample may be carry-over from other donors' samples. The sequenced sample was PBMCs. The V gene is TRBV7-8, the J gene TRBJ1-1; 7 bases match TRBD1. The CDR3 protein is CASSSTGIDTEAFF. The CDR3 DNA reads as TGTGCCAGCAGCTCGACAGGGATAGACACTGAAGCTTTCTTT.